This T cell receptor (beta chain) was observed in a study of T cells in Graves' hyperthyroidism and ophthalmopathy. Exclusion criteria comprised uncontrolled infection, other autoimmune disease, pregnancy or lactation. Diagnoses were established using clinical symptoms, serum thyroxine and TRAb, thyroid ultrasound and orbital computed tomography. This clonotype has a count of ten or more. Its antigen remains unknown. Study results and limitations: Within blood appeared most thyroid clonotypes that had expanded above 0.001.

Amplification of TCR beta CDR3 regions was performed using RNA transcripts as template. The HTBI primer set served for first-round RT-PCR of the TCR CDR3. TCRdb fed the multiplex PCR reads into MiXCR, producing one record per CDR3 protein. The sample holds about 500,000 distinct CDR3 sequences, 17% seen once. The TCR originated in a woman under 30 with Graves' ophthalmopathy. Sequencing was done on a sample of blood.

CDR3 in DNA: TGTGCCAGCAGCTTGGGGCAGGGGTACATGAACACTGAAGCTTTCTTT. This gives the protein CASSLGQGYMNTEAFF. The V gene is TRBV5-5, the J gene TRBJ1-1; D is perhaps TRBD1 (6 bases). Germline values: CDR1 SGHKS, CDR2 YYEKEE (reference sequence). V lost 0 bases, J lost 0 bases, and 12 bases lay in between. The CDR3 is made up of 16 amino acids.